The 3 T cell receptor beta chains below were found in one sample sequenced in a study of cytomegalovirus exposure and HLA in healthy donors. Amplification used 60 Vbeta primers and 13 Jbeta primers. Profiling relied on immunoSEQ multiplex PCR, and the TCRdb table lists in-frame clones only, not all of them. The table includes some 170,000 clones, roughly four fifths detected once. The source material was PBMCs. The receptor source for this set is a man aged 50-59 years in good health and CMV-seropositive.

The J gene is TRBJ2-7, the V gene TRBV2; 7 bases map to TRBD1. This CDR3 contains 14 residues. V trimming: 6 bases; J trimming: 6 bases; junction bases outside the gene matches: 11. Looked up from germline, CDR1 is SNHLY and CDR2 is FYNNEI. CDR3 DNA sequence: TGTGCCAGCAGGGATACTTACAGGGGCGGCGAGCAGTACTTC. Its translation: CASRDTYRGGEQYF. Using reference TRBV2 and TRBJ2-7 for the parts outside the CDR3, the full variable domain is EPEVTQTPSHQVTQMGQEVILRCVPISNHLYFYWYRQILGQKVEFLVSFYNNEISEKSEIFDDQFSVERPDGSNFTLKIRSTKLEDSAMYFCASRDTYRGGEQYFGPGTRLTVT.

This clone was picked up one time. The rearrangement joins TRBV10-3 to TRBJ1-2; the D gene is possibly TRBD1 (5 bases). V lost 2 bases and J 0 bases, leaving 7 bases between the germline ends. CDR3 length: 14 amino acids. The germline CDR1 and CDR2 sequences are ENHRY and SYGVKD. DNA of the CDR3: TGTGCCATCAGTGAGCCGACAGCTAACTATGGCTACACCTTC. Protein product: CAISEPTANYGYTF.

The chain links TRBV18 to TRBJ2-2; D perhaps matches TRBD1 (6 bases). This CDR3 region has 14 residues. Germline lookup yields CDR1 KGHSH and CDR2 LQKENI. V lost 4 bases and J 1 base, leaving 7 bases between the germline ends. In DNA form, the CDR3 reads TGTGCCAGCTCACGAGGGGGGAACACCGGGGAGCTGTTTTTT. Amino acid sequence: CASSRGGNTGELFF.